This note documents a single TCR beta chain sequence. The sample belongs to a study of sequential checkpoint blockade in melanoma. Study-level information: First-line arms were nivolumab then ipilimumab, or the reverse, randomized 1:1.

Using immunoSEQ multiplex PCR, the repertoire was profiled, and TCRdb retains in-frame clones only, with some absent. The table records 9,500 to 13,000 clones, around 69% of them present only once. Treatment indicated: randomized to nivolumab then ipilimumab (arm A) or the reverse (arm B). Patients had received no earlier DNA-damaging chemotherapy. From thawed PBMCs, live CD3+CD8+ cells negative for CD19 and CD56 were sorted. This sample comprised CD8+ T cells sorted from blood (inferred from file names), obtained from a patient given nivolumab and ipilimumab in sequence. The receptor's source is a human donor with melanoma.

CDR3 residues: CSVSPRTSGRARSYEQYF. The CDR3, as DNA: TGCAGCGTCTCCCCGAGGACTAGCGGGAGGGCCAGGTCCTACGAGCAGTACTTC. The chain is built from TRBV29-1 and TRBJ2-7, with 15 bases aligning to TRBD2. The CDR3 has 18 residues. CDR1 and CDR2 (germline): SQVTM, ANQGSEA. V shed 6 bases and J 1 base; nucleotides not matched to a gene: 13.